This T cell receptor (beta chain) stems from a study of blood T cell repertoires in COVID-19. At the level of the study: Material from acute and convalescent COVID-19 was sourced from the United States, Italy and Spain. T cells, B-cell-depleted T cells, or PBMCs supplied cDNA or gDNA.

In the original processing: Researchers report that nucleated cell counts were estimated from reference gene primer amplification. Repertoires were generated with immunoSEQ multiplex PCR, while TCRdb's copy carries only in-frame clones and drops some. V and J calls and clone size come straight from that table; D and trimming were deduced from the DNA. The sample lists about 110,000 clones, about 84% occurring once. The sample holds a few counts of this clone. V was clipped by 0 bases and J by 2 bases, with 13 bases between them. The CDR3 loop spans 16 amino acids. The germline V gene encodes CDR1 LNHDA and CDR2 SQIVND (reference sequence).

Source material: peripheral blood. V is TRBV19 and J is TRBJ1-2; D gene unclear. The sequence was obtained from a woman aged 60-75 years with acute or convalescent COVID-19. This CDR3 is CASSIDNRAENYGYTF. CDR3 bases: TGTGCCAGTAGTATAGATAATCGTGCGGAAAACTATGGCTACACCTTC.